The following is a T cell receptor (beta chain) sequence with its context. This entry comes from a study of blood T cell repertoires in COVID-19. Study summary: From the United States, Italy and Spain came samples of acute and convalescent COVID-19. Sources were T cells, B-cell-depleted T cells, or PBMCs; the material itself was cDNA or gDNA.

Original analysis: Reference gene primers were amplified, and this amplification served to estimate nucleated cell counts. The method was immunoSEQ multiplex PCR; TCRdb's version includes in-frame clones alone and lacks a portion of them. The V and J calls and clone size are taken from that table; D and trimming were inferred from the DNA. The sample lists under 300,000 clones; approximately 80% were seen once. Germline CDR1 and CDR2: SGHTA and FQGNSA. The ends were cut back, 1 base at V and 1 base at J, with 14 bases in the middle. The CDR3 runs 17 residues. The sample comprised peripheral blood. The receptor comes from a woman of 80 years or more with active or convalescent COVID-19. The chain has TRBV7-2 and TRBJ1-5, with a possible D match to TRBD1 (6 bases). CDR3: CASSLVGQGMSNQPQHF. The CDR3 DNA reads TGTGCCAGCAGCTTAGTCGGGCAGGGGATGAGCAATCAGCCCCAGCATTTT.